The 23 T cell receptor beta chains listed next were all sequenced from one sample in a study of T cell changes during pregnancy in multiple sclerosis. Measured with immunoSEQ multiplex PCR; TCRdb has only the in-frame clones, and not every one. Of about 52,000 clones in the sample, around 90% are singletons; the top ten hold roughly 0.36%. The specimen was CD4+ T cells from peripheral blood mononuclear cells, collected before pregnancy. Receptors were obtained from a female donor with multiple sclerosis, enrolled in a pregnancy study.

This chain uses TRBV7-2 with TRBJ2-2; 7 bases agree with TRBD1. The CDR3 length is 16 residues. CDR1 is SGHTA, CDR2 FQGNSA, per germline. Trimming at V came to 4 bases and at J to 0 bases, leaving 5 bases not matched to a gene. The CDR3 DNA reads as TGTGCCAGCAGCTCCCCCGGGACAGCGAACACCGGGGAGCTGTTTTTT. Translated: CASSSPGTANTGELFF.

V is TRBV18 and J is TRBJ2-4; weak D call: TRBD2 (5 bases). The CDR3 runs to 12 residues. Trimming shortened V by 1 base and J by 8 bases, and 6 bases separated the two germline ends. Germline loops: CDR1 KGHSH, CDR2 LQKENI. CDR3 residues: CASSPQGDIQYF. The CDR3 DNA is TGTGCCAGCTCACCACAGGGAGACATTCAGTACTTC.

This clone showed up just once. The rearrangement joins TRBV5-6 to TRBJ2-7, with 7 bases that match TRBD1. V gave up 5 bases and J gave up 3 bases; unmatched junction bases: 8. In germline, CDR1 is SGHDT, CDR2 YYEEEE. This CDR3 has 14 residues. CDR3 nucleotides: TGTGCCAGCAGGCATAACAGGGGAAGCTACGAGCAGTACTTC. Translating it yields CASRHNRGSYEQYF.

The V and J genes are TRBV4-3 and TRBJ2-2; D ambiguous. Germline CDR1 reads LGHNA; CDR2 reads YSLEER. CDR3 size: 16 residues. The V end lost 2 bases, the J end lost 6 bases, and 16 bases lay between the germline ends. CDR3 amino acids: CASSQPAAVDAGELFF. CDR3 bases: TGCGCCAGCAGCCAACCCGCCGCGGTGGATGCCGGGGAGCTGTTTTTT.

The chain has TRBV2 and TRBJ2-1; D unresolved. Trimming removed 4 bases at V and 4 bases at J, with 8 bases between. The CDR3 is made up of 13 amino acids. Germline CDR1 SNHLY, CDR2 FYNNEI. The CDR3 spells CASSVPTYNEQFF. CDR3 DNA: TGTGCCAGCAGTGTACCGACTTACAATGAGCAGTTCTTC.

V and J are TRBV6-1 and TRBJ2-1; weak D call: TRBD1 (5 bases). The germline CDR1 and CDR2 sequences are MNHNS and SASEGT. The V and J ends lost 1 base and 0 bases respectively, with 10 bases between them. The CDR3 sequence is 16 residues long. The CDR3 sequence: CASSEEGLSSYNEQFF. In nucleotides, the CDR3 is TGTGCCAGCAGTGAAGAGGGGCTAAGCTCCTACAATGAGCAGTTCTTC.

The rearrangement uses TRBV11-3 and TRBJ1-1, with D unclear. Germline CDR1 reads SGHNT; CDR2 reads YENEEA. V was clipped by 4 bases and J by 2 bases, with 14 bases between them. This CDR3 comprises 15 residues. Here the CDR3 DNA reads TGTGCCAGCAGCTCCCGGACGGGGTACAACACTGAAGCTTTCTTT. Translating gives CASSSRTGYNTEAFF.

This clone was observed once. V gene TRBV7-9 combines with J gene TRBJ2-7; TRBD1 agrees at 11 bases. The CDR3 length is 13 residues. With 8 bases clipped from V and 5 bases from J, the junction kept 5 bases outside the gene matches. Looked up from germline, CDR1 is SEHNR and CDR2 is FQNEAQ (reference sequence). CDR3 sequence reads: CASGPGQGDEQYF. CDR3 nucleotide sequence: TGTGCCAGCGGCCCGGGACAGGGGGACGAGCAGTACTTC.

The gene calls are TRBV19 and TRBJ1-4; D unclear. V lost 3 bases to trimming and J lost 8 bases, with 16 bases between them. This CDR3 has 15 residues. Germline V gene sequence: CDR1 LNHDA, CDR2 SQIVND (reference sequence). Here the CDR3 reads CASSIGSLRREKLFF. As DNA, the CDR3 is TGTGCCAGTAGTATCGGGTCTCTCAGGAGGGAAAAACTGTTTTTT.

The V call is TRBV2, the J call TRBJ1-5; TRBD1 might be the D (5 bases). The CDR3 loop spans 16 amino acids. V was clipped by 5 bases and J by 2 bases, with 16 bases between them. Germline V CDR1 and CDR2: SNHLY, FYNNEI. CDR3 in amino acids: CASSSPGGTGNQPQHF. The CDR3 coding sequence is TGTGCCAGCAGTTCCCCCGGGGGGACCGGCAATCAGCCCCAGCATTTT. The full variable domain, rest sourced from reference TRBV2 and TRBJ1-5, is EPEVTQTPSHQVTQMGQEVILRCVPISNHLYFYWYRQILGQKVEFLVSFYNNEISEKSEIFDDQFSVERPDGSNFTLKIRSTKLEDSAMYFCASSSPGGTGNQPQHFGDGTRLSIL.

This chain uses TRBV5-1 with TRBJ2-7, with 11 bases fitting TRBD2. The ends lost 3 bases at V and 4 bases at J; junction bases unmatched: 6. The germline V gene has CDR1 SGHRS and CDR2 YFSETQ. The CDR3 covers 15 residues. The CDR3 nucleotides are TGCGCCAGCAGCTCCTTAGCGGGAGGGGGATACGAGCAGTACTTC. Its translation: CASSSLAGGGYEQYF.

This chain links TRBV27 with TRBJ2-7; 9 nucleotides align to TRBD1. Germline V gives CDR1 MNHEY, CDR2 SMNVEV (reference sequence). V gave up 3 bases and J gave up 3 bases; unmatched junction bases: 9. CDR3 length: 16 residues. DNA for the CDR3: TGTGCCAGCAGTTTGCAGCATCCGGGACAGGGCTACGAGCAGTACTTC. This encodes CASSLQHPGQGYEQYF.

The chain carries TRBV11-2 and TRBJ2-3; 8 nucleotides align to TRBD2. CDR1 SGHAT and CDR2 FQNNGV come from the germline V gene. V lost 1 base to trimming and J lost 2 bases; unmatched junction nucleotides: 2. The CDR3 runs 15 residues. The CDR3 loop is CASSLGSGDTDTQYF. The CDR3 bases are TGTGCCAGCAGCTTAGGTAGCGGGGACACAGATACGCAGTATTTT.

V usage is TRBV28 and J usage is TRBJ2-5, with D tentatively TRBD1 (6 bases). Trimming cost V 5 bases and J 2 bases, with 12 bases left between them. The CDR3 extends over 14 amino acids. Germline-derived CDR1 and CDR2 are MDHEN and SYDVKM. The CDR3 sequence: CASSLRGKQETQYF. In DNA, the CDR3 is TGTGCCAGCAGTCTAAGGGGGAAGCAAGAGACCCAGTACTTC.

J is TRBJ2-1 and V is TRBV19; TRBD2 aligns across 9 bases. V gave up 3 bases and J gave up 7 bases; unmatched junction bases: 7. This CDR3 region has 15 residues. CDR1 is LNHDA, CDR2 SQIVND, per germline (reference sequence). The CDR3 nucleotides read TGTGCCAGTAGTATTACTAGCGGGCAGGAGAATGAGCAGTTCTTC. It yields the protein CASSITSGQENEQFF.

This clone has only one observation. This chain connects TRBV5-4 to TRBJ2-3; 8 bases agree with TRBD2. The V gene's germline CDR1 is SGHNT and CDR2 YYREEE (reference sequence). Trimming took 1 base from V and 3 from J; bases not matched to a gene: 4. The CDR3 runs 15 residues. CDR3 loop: CASSLTGGPTDTQYF. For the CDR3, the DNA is TGTGCCAGCAGCTTGACGGGAGGGCCGACAGATACGCAGTATTTT.

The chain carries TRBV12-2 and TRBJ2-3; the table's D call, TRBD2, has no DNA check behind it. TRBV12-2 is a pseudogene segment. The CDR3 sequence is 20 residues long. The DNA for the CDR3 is TGTGCAAGTCGCTTAGGCAGAAAATCCGGGACTAGCGGGAGTATAGATACGCAGTATTTT. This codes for CASRLGRKSGTSGSIDTQYF.

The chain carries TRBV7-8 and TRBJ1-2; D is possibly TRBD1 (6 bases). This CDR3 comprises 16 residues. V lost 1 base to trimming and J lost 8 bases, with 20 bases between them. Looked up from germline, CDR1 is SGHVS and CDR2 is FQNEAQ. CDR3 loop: CASSLGRSAGARGYTF. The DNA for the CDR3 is TGTGCCAGCAGCTTAGGAAGGTCGGCAGGGGCTAGGGGCTACACCTTC.

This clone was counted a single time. CDR3 in amino acids: CASSPDRGGNTEAFF. The CDR3 DNA is TGTGCCAGCAGCCCCGACAGGGGTGGTAACACTGAAGCTTTCTTT. The chain links TRBV7-8 to TRBJ1-1, with 8 bases lining up with TRBD1. The CDR3 runs to 15 residues. Trimming at V came to 5 bases and at J to 2 bases, leaving 7 bases not matched to a gene. Germline V CDR1 and CDR2: SGHVS, FQNEAQ.

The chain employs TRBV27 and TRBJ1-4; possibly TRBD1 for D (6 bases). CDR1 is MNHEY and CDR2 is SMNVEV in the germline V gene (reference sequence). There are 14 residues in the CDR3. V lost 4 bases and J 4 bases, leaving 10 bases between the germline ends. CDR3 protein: CASSSGGRNEKLFF. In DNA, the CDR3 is TGTGCCAGCAGTTCGGGGGGCCGTAATGAAAAACTGTTTTTT.

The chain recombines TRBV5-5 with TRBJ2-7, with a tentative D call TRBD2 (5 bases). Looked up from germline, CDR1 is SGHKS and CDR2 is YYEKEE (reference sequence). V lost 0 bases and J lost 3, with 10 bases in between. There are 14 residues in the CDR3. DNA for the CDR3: TGTGCCAGCAGCTTGGGAGGGAACAACTACGAGCAGTACTTC. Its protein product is CASSLGGNNYEQYF.

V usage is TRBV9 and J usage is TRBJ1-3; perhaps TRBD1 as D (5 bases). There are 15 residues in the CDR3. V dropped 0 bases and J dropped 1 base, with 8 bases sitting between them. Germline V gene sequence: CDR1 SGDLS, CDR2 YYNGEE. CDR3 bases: TGTGCCAGCAGCGTAGCTCAGGGATCTGGAAACACCATATATTTT. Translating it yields CASSVAQGSGNTIYF.

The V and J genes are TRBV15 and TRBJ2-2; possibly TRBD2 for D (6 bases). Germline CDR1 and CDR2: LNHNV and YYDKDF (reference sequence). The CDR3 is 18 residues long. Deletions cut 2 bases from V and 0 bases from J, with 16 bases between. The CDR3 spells CATSRPGRVAANTGELFF. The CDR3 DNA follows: TGTGCCACCAGCAGACCAGGTAGAGTAGCGGCGAACACCGGGGAGCTGTTTTTT.